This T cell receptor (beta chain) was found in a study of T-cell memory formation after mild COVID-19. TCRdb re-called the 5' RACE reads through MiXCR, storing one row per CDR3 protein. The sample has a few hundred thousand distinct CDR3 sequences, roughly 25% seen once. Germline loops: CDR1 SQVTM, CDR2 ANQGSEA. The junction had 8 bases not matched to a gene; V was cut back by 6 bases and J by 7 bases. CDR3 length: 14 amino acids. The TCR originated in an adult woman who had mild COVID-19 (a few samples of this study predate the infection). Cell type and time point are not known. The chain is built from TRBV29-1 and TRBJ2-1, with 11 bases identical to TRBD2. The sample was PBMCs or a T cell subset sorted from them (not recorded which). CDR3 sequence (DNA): TGCAGCGTCAATAGCGGGAGGGCCTCAAATGAGCAGTTCTTC. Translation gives CSVNSGRASNEQFF.